This note documents a single T cell receptor beta chain sequence. Its cognate antigen is unknown. This specimen belongs to a study of T-cell memory formation after mild COVID-19. General study findings and limits: What remained unconfirmed was the SARS-CoV-2 specificity of second-wave clones peaking on day 37.

5'RACE with constant-segment primers yielded barcoded, UMI-tagged TCR alpha and TCR beta cDNA libraries. TCRdb analysed the 5' RACE reads with MiXCR anew, one entry per CDR3 protein. This sample has more than 85,000 distinct CDR3 sequences, with roughly 10% found just once. CDR3 length: 13 residues. V trimming: 2 bases; J trimming: 4 bases; junction bases outside the gene matches: 2. Germline values: CDR1 DFQATT, CDR2 SNEGSKA (reference sequence). Sample: PBMCs or a T cell subset sorted from them (not recorded which). J is TRBJ1-2 and V is TRBV20-1; 9 bases map to TRBD1. The receptor was isolated from a man between 18 and 29 years old who had mild COVID-19 (a few samples of this study predate the infection). Cell type and time point are not known. CDR3 sequence (DNA): TGCAGTGCTAGAACAGGGGGCCGCTATGGCTACACCTTC. Amino acid sequence: CSARTGGRYGYTF.